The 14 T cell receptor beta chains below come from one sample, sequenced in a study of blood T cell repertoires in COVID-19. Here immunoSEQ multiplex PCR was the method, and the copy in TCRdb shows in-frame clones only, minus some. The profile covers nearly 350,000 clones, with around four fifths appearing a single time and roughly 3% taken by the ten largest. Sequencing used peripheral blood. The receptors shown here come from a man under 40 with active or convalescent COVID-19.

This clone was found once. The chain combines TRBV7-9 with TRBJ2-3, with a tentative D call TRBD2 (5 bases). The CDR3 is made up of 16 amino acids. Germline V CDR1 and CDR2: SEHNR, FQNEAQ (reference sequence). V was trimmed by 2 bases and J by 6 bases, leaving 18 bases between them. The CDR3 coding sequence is TGTGCCAGCAGCTTAACCCTTCGCGGCCCGGGGGATACGCAGTATTTT. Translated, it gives CASSLTLRGPGDTQYF.

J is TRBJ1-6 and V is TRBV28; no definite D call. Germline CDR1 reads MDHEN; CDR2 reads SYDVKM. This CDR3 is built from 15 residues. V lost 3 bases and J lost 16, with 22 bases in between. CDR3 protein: CASSLHQGLPVSLHF. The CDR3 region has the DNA TGTGCCAGCAGTTTGCATCAAGGACTCCCGGTCTCGCTCCACTTT.

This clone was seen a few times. The CDR3 DNA is TGTGCCAGCAGTCGTGGTCAGGGCCACGGGACTGAAGCTTTCTTT. Translating it yields CASSRGQGHGTEAFF. The chain carries TRBV27 and TRBJ1-1; a weak D match, TRBD1 (5 bases). Deletions cut 5 bases from V and 5 bases from J, with 18 bases between. The CDR3 sequence is 15 residues long. CDR1 and CDR2 from the germline V gene are MNHEY and SMNVEV (reference sequence).

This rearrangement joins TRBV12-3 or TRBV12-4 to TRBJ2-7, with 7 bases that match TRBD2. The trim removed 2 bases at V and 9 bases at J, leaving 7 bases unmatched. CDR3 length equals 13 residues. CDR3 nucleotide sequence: TGTGCCAGCAGTTTACAGCGGGAATCCACGCAGTACTTC. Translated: CASSLQRESTQYF.

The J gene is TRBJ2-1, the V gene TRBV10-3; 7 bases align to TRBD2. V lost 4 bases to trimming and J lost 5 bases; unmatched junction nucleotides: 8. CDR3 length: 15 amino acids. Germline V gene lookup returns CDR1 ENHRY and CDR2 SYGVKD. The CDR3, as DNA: TGTGCCATCAGTGGGAGTCTAGCGGCTAACAATGAGCAGTTCTTC. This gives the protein CAISGSLAANNEQFF.

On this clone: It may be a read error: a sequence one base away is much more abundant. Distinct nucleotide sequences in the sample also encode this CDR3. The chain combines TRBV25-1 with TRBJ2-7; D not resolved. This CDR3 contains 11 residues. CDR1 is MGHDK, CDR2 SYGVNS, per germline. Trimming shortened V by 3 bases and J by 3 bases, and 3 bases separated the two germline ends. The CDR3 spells CASSDSYEQYF. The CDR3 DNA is TGTGCCAGCAGTGACAGCTACGAGCAGTACTTC.

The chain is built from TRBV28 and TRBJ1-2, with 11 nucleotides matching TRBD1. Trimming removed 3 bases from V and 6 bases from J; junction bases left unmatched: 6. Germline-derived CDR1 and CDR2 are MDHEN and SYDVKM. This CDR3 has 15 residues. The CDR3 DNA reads TGTGCCAGCAGTTTCAGGACAGGGGGCGGAGATGGCTACACCTTC. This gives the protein CASSFRTGGGDGYTF.

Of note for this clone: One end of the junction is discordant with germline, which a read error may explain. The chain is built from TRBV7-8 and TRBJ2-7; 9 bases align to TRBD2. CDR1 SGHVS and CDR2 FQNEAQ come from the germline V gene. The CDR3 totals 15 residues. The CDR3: CASSKTGTSSNEQYF. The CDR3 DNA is TGTGCCAGCAGCAAAACCGGGACTAGCTCCAACGAGCAGTACTTC.

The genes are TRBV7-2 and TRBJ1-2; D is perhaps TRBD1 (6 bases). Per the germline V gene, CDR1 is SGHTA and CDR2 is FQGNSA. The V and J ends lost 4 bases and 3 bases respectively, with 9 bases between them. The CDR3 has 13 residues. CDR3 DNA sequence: TGTGCCAGCAGCTGGACAGCCGACTATGGCTACACCTTC. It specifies CASSWTADYGYTF. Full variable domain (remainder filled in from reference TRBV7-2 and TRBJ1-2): GAGVSQSPSNKVTEKGKDVELRCDPISGHTALYWYRQSLGQGLEFLIYFQGNSAPDKSGLPSDRFSAERTGGSVSTLTIQRTQQEDSAVYLCASSWTADYGYTFGSGTRLTVV.

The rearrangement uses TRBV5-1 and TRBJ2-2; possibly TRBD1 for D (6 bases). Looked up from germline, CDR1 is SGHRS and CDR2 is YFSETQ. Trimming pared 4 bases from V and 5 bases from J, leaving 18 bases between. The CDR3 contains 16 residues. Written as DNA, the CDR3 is TGCGCCAGCAGCAAGGACAGTGCCCTTGGGACCGGGGAGCTGTTTTTT. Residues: CASSKDSALGTGELFF.

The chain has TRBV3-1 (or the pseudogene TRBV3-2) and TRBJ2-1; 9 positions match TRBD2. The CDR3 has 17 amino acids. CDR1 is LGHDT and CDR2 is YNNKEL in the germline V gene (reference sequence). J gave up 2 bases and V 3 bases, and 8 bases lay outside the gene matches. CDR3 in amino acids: CASSHKLAGDTYNEQFF. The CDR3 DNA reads TGTGCCAGCAGCCATAAACTAGCGGGCGACACCTACAATGAGCAGTTCTTC.

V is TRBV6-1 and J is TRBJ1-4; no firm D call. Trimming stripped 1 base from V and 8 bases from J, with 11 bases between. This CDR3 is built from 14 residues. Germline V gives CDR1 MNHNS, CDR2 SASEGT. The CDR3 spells CASSEEAGFEKLFF. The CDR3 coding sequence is TGTGCCAGCAGTGAAGAGGCAGGTTTCGAAAAACTGTTTTTT.

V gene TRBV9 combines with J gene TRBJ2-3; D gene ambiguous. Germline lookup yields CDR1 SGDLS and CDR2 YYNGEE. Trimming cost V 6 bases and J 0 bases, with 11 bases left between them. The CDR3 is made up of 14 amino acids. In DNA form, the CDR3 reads TGTGCCAGCACCCTAGGAGAGAGCACAGATACGCAGTATTTT. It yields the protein CASTLGESTDTQYF.

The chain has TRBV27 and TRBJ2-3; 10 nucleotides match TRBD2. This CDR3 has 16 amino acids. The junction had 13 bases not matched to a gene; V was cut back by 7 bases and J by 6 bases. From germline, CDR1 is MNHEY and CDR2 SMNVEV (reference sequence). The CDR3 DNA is TGTGCCAGCATCTCGCTGGGAGAAGCGGGAGGGGATACGCAGTATTTT. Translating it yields CASISLGEAGGDTQYF.